The 26 T cell receptor beta chains given below trace back to one sample, sequenced in a study of blood T cells in healthy people across ages. The authors ran a second PCR of about 6 to 12 cycles using a sample-barcoded 5' primer and a J-beta primer mix. One entry per CDR3 protein results from TCRdb running MiXCR on the 5' RACE reads. Among about 560,000 distinct CDR3 sequences listed, about 29% were seen once. These same records also appear under a second study, on T cells of mothers and their children.

The sample consisted of blood. These receptor sequences come from a boy aged 2 to 9 in good health.

This clonotype appeared a few times. J is TRBJ1-6 and V is TRBV11-2, with 7 nucleotides matching TRBD1. CDR1 is SGHAT and CDR2 is FQNNGV in the germline V gene. V trimming: 7 bases; J trimming: 7 bases; junction bases outside the gene matches: 10. The CDR3 length is 15 residues. CDR3 sequence reads: CASTDPGQPNSPLHF. The CDR3 DNA is TGTGCCAGCACGGATCCGGGACAGCCGAATTCACCCCTCCACTTT.

V usage is TRBV21-1 and J usage is TRBJ2-1; TRBD1 reflects the table's D call only, with no check against the DNA. The DNA end lines up better with TRBJ2-7; the J call may be wrong. TRBV21-1 is deemed a pseudogene. This CDR3 comprises 18 residues. DNA for the CDR3: TGTGCCAGCAGCCCCTCCTTAGGCCCCCCCACAGGAAACTACGAGCAGTACTTC. This gives the protein CASSPSLGPPTGNYEQYF.

For this clonotype: The junction differs from germline at one of its ends, possibly a read error. The J gene is TRBJ1-1, the V gene TRBV6-5; no reliable D call. The CDR3 sequence is 14 residues long. Per the germline V gene, CDR1 is MNHEY and CDR2 is SVGAGI. DNA of the CDR3: TGTGCCAGCAGGGACCTAAACAGAAGAACTGAAGCTTACTTT. Translated, it gives CASRDLNRRTEAYF.

The rearrangement uses TRBV3-1 and TRBJ1-4, with a tentative D call TRBD1 (6 bases). The CDR3 is 17 amino acids. CDR1 and CDR2 from the germline V gene are LGHDT and YNNKEL (reference sequence). The ends were cut back, 7 bases at V and 0 bases at J, with 18 bases in the middle. CDR3 nucleotides: TGTGCCAGCACCCCATCGTCGGGACAAGCAACTAATGAAAAACTGTTTTTT. Translated: CASTPSSGQATNEKLFF.

This clonotype was observed at least ten times. The chain combines TRBV7-8 with TRBJ2-4; 8 nucleotides match TRBD2. The CDR3 covers 13 residues. After removal of 1 base from V and 8 bases from J, the junction contained 1 base not matched to a gene. Per the germline V gene, CDR1 is SGHVS and CDR2 is FQNEAQ. The CDR3 DNA is TGTGCCAGCAGCTTAGGGACTAGCTACATTCAGTACTTC. It specifies CASSLGTSYIQYF. Full variable domain (outside the CDR3, taken from reference TRBV7-8 and TRBJ2-4): GAGVSQSPRYKVAKRGQDVALRCDPISGHVSLFWYQQALGQGPEFLTYFQNEAQLDKSGLPSDRFFAERPEGSVSTLKIQRTQQEDSAVYLCASSLGTSYIQYFGAGTRLSVL.

This sequence joins TRBV20-1 and TRBJ2-5, with 9 bases identical to TRBD1. Per the germline V gene, CDR1 is DFQATT and CDR2 is SNEGSKA (reference sequence). CDR3 length equals 12 residues. Trimming removed 6 bases from V and 5 bases from J; junction bases left unmatched: 4. Here the CDR3 reads CSAGTGSETQYF. The DNA of the CDR3 is TGCAGTGCCGGGACAGGGAGCGAGACCCAGTACTTC.

The chain recombines TRBV5-1 with TRBJ1-1; D is unclear. Trimming left V 4 bases short and J 0 bases short, with 13 bases between. Germline CDR1 SGHRS, CDR2 YFSETQ. This CDR3 region has 15 residues. This CDR3 is CASSLHSNMNTEAFF. The DNA for the CDR3 is TGCGCCAGCAGCCTGCACTCCAACATGAACACTGAAGCTTTCTTT.

The rearrangement joins TRBV5-1 to TRBJ1-6; perhaps TRBD1 as D (6 bases). Looked up from germline, CDR1 is SGHRS and CDR2 is YFSETQ. V was trimmed by 3 bases and J by 7 bases, leaving 11 bases between them. This CDR3 is 14 amino acids long. The CDR3 DNA follows: TGCGCCAGCAGCTCCGGACAGATGAATTCACCCCTCCACTTT. Protein sequence: CASSSGQMNSPLHF.

V gene TRBV5-1 combines with J gene TRBJ2-5, with D tentatively TRBD2 (6 bases). The germline gives CDR1 SGHRS, CDR2 YFSETQ. The V gene lost 0 bases and the J gene lost 2 bases, with 11 bases spanning the gap. The CDR3 is 15 residues long. CDR3 loop: CASSLEDGRQETQYF. CDR3 nucleotide sequence: TGCGCCAGCAGCTTGGAGGACGGGAGACAAGAGACCCAGTACTTC. Filled out from reference TRBV5-1 and TRBJ2-5, the complete variable domain reads KAGVTQTPRYLIKTRGQQVTLSCSPISGHRSVSWYQQTPGQGLQFLFEYFSETQRNKGNFPGRFSGRQFSNSRSEMNVSTLELGDSALYLCASSLEDGRQETQYFGPGTRLLVL.

The rearrangement uses TRBV21-1 and TRBJ2-7. TRBV21-1 counts as a pseudogene. The CDR3 covers 16 residues. This CDR3 is CASSKQVNILSYEQYF. CDR3 nucleotide sequence: TGTGCCAGCAGCAAGCAGGTGAACATCCTCTCCTACGAGCAGTACTTC.

The chain joins TRBV7-6 to TRBJ2-5; D is ambiguous. The end of the DNA fits TRBJ2-1 better, so the J call may be wrong. Per the germline V gene, CDR1 is SGHVS and CDR2 is FNYEAQ. This CDR3 has 12 residues. DNA of the CDR3: TGTGCCAGCAGCTTAGGCACAACTGAGCAGTTCTTC. Translating gives CASSLGTTEQFF.

The CDR3 DNA sequence: TGTGCCAGCAGTCCAGGGACAGGGACTTATCCCAATCAGCCCCAGCATTTT. This translates into CASSPGTGTYPNQPQHF. V is TRBV12-3 or TRBV12-4 and J is TRBJ1-5; 9 bases agree with TRBD1. The V segment lost 5 bases and the J segment 3 bases; nucleotides outside the gene matches: 11. This CDR3 is 17 amino acids long.

This clonotype turned up a few times. One end of the junction varies from germline; a read error may be responsible. The V gene is TRBV7-2, the J gene TRBJ2-5; D ambiguous. The J call is uncertain, as TRBJ2-7 better fits the DNA end. There are 13 residues in the CDR3. Looked up from germline, CDR1 is SGHTA and CDR2 is FQGNSA. CDR3 DNA: TGTGCCAGCGGCTTACGGTCGACCAACGAGCAGTACTTC. Residues: CASGLRSTNEQYF.

This clonotype is a singleton in its sample. V is TRBV28 and J is TRBJ2-1; 8 bases line up with TRBD2. The CDR3 length is 15 residues. From germline, CDR1 is MDHEN and CDR2 SYDVKM. V lost 4 bases, J lost 5 bases, and 7 bases stayed unmatched. The CDR3 loop reads CASSWSGSFDNEQFF. CDR3 DNA: TGTGCCAGCAGTTGGAGCGGGAGCTTTGACAATGAGCAGTTCTTC.

In its sample, this clonotype was seen a few times. The genes are TRBV20-1 and TRBJ1-1; 7 nucleotides align to TRBD1. Germline trimming cut 5 bases from V and 5 bases from J; bases unmatched to any gene: 11. Germline CDR1 and CDR2: DFQATT and SNEGSKA (reference sequence). This CDR3 contains 14 residues. The CDR3 bases are TGCAGTGCTCGCGATGTTGGGACAGTGACTGAAGCTTTCTTT. Translating it yields CSARDVGTVTEAFF.

This chain connects TRBV7-2 to TRBJ2-5; 7 positions agree with TRBD2. The CDR3 runs 17 residues. The V segment lost 0 bases and the J segment 1 base; nucleotides outside the gene matches: 8. Germline V gene lookup returns CDR1 SGHTA and CDR2 FQGNSA. The CDR3 region has the DNA TGTGCCAGCAGCTTAGCCCCCGGGGGGTCCATCCAAGAGACCCAGTACTTC. It translates to CASSLAPGGSIQETQYF. The whole variable domain, remainder taken from reference TRBV7-2 and TRBJ2-5, is GAGVSQSPSNKVTEKGKDVELRCDPISGHTALYWYRQSLGQGLEFLIYFQGNSAPDKSGLPSDRFSAERTGGSVSTLTIQRTQQEDSAVYLCASSLAPGGSIQETQYFGPGTRLLVL.

The rearrangement uses TRBV7-6 and TRBJ2-7; no definite D call. CDR1 is SGHVS and CDR2 is FNYEAQ in the germline V gene. This CDR3 is 14 amino acids long. V shed 1 base and J shed 2 bases, with 9 bases lying between them. CDR3 residues: CASSLVRLPYEQYF. The CDR3 DNA sequence: TGTGCCAGCAGCTTAGTACGGCTGCCCTACGAGCAGTACTTC.

The V call is TRBV7-9, the J call TRBJ2-5; 7 bases fit TRBD1. The J call may not be correct, given that the DNA end is closer to TRBJ2-7. Germline-derived CDR1 and CDR2 are SEHNR and FQNEAQ (reference sequence). CDR3 length equals 16 residues. In DNA, the CDR3 is TGTGCCAGCAGCTTCGGTGTTGACAGGGAGACATACGAGCAGTACTTC. Protein product: CASSFGVDRETYEQYF.

This chain uses TRBV3-1 with TRBJ2-5; D uncertain. Germline CDR1 and CDR2: LGHDT and YNNKEL (reference sequence). The CDR3 contains 13 residues. V was cut by 9 bases and J by 7 bases, with 18 bases left in between. CDR3 amino acids: CASGLASLRTQYF. CDR3 nucleotide sequence: TGTGCCAGTGGATTAGCCTCCCTCAGGACCCAGTACTTC.

This sequence joins TRBV20-1 and TRBJ1-6, with D possibly matching TRBD1 (6 bases). The CDR3 is 16 residues long. CDR1 is DFQATT and CDR2 is SNEGSKA in the germline V gene (reference sequence). V dropped 0 bases and J dropped 10 bases, with 19 bases sitting between them. The CDR3 DNA reads as TGCAGTGCTAGAGATCAAGGCAGGGGAGACAACTCACCCCTCCACTTT. Translated: CSARDQGRGDNSPLHF.

The chain employs TRBV5-5 and TRBJ2-5; D unclear. The closer fit of TRBJ2-7 to the DNA end suggests the J call may be wrong. The CDR3 length is 15 residues. Germline CDR1 and CDR2: SGHKS and YYEKEE (reference sequence). CDR3 residues: CASSLAGTIAYEQYF. CDR3 sequence (DNA): TGTGCCAGCAGCTTGGCGGGCACAATCGCTTACGAGCAGTACTTC.

This chain connects TRBV9 to TRBJ2-7, with TRBD2 matching over 8 bases. V was pared by 3 bases and J by 3 bases, with 11 bases of the junction left unmatched. CDR3 length: 16 residues. Germline V gene sequence: CDR1 SGDLS, CDR2 YYNGEE. For the CDR3, the DNA is TGTGCCAGCAGCGCGCGGTCTAGCGGGTCTTACTACGAGCAGTACTTC. This gives the protein CASSARSSGSYYEQYF.

The chain links TRBV10-3 to TRBJ2-5; TRBD2 aligns across 12 bases. Near its end, the DNA agrees better with TRBJ2-1, so the J call may be wrong. CDR1 ENHRY and CDR2 SYGVKD come from the germline V gene. The CDR3 runs 15 residues. CDR3 in DNA: TGTGCCATCAGTCCCGGACTAGCGGGGTACAATGAGCAGTTCTTC. This gives the protein CAISPGLAGYNEQFF.

This rearrangement joins TRBV15 to TRBJ2-5; D tentatively reads TRBD1 or TRBD2 (6 bases each). The DNA end is more similar to TRBJ2-7, so the J call may be wrong. Germline V lookup: CDR1 LNHNV, CDR2 YYDKDF (reference sequence). This CDR3 region has 13 residues. Here the CDR3 DNA reads TGTGCCACCAGCAGGGAGGGGGGTAGCGAGCAGTACTTC. It is translated as CATSREGGSEQYF.

This clonotype was observed a few times. This chain uses TRBV6-5 with TRBJ2-1; the D gene is possibly TRBD2 (5 bases). This CDR3 contains 12 residues. V was trimmed by 5 bases and J by 16 bases, leaving 18 bases between them. Looked up from germline, CDR1 is MNHEY and CDR2 is SVGAGI. CDR3: CASSLSRRFSFF. CDR3 sequence (DNA): TGTGCCAGCAGTCTCAGTAGGAGGTTTTCCTTCTTC.

This clonotype was counted a few times. J is TRBJ2-7 and V is TRBV28, with 7 bases lining up with TRBD2. The V and J ends lost 2 bases and 7 bases, in that order; junction bases with no gene match: 2. This CDR3 contains 12 residues. Germline V gives CDR1 MDHEN, CDR2 SYDVKM. This CDR3 reads CASSLMGGEQYF. The CDR3 DNA reads as TGTGCCAGCAGTTTAATGGGGGGGGAGCAGTACTTC.